This T cell receptor (beta chain) was identified during a study of blood T cell repertoires in COVID-19. Generated by immunoSEQ multiplex PCR, the TCRdb table keeps only in-frame clones and is missing some. The sample has some 290,000 clones, over 80% seen once. Per germline, CDR1 WSHSY and CDR2 SAAADI. The CDR3 consists of 14 residues. Trimming took 8 bases from V and 5 from J, leaving 19 bases between them. The V and J genes are TRBV10-2 and TRBJ2-7; TRBD1 is a possible D gene (6 bases). Sequences were obtained from peripheral blood. This TCR derives from a man aged 55 to 69 who had recovered from COVID-19. CDR3 coding DNA: TGCGCCAGCGTCGCTTTCAGGGGCAGGAACGAGCAGTACTTC. Protein sequence: CASVAFRGRNEQYF.